The rows below give T cell receptor beta chains drawn from one sample of a study of shared clonotypes between healthy human individuals. Clones were read by immunoSEQ multiplex PCR, and TCRdb kept only the in-frame ones, dropping some. The table lists about 480,000 clones, approximately 79% of them singletons. Sequencing was carried out using PBMCs. The source of these receptors is a woman in her thirties or forties in good health. Some clones in this sample may be carry-over from other donors' samples. Each CDR3 is given with its conserved first and last residue. The D gene is left open where the match is weak. Not every row has a clone size; where given, it reads once, few, many or a size class.

V: TRBV11-1
D: TRBD1
J: TRBJ2-7
size: once
CDR3: CASSLDAGQGYEQYF
DNA: TGTGCCAGCAGCTTAGATGCAGGACAGGGCTACGAGCAGTACTTC

V: TRBV18
D: .
J: TRBJ2-3
size: .
CDR3: CASSQDLTDTQYF
DNA: TGTGCCAGCTCCCAGGACTTAACAGATACGCAGTATTTT

V: TRBV19
D: .
J: TRBJ1-1
size: .
CDR3: CASSMAAGYTEAFF
DNA: TGTGCCAGTAGTATGGCGGCTGGCTACACTGAAGCTTTCTTT

V: TRBV7-8
D: .
J: TRBJ2-7
size: once
CDR3: CASSLGISYEQYF
DNA: TGTGCCAGCAGCTTAGGGATCTCCTACGAGCAGTACTTC

V: TRBV27
D: .
J: TRBJ2-7
size: .
CDR3: CASSSTALSGQYF
DNA: TGTGCCAGCAGTTCGACGGCCCTCTCAGGGCAGTACTTC

V: TRBV6-5
D: .
J: TRBJ2-3
size: .
CDR3: CASRTTMLDTQYF
DNA: TGTGCCAGCAGAACGACGATGTTAGATACGCAGTATTTT

V: TRBV27
D: TRBD2
J: TRBJ2-1
size: few
CDR3: CASSRTSGSIDEQFF
DNA: TGTGCCAGCAGCCGGACTAGCGGGAGTATCGATGAGCAGTTCTTC

V: TRBV5-1
D: TRBD2
J: TRBJ2-7
size: .
CDR3: CASSPSGIGYEQYF
DNA: TGCGCCAGCAGCCCTAGCGGGATAGGCTACGAGCAGTACTTC

V: TRBV5-1
D: TRBD2
J: TRBJ2-1
size: once
CDR3: CASSLTAGLAAYNEQFF
DNA: TGCGCCAGCAGCTTAACTGCCGGGCTAGCGGCATACAATGAGCAGTTCTTC

V: TRBV28
D: TRBD2
J: TRBJ2-5
size: .
CDR3: CASTPGGHQETQYF
DNA: TGTGCCAGCACACCGGGGGGTCACCAAGAGACCCAGTACTTC

V: TRBV19
D: .
J: TRBJ2-7
size: .
CDR3: CASSPQVAEKAYEQYF
DNA: TGTGCCAGTAGCCCCCAGGTAGCGGAGAAGGCCTACGAGCAGTACTTC

V: TRBV29-1
D: .
J: TRBJ1-1
size: few
CDR3: CSVATGTSGTEAFF
DNA: TGCAGCGTAGCCACAGGGACTTCGGGCACTGAAGCTTTCTTT

V: TRBV4-2
D: .
J: TRBJ2-5
size: .
CDR3: CASSQDREVQETQYF
DNA: TGTGCCAGCAGCCAAGATAGAGAAGTCCAAGAGACCCAGTACTTC

V: TRBV6-1
D: .
J: TRBJ1-2
size: .
CDR3: CASSTRGYYGYTF
DNA: TGTGCCAGCAGCACGAGGGGATACTATGGCTACACCTTC

V: TRBV5-1
D: .
J: TRBJ2-1
size: .
CDR3: CASSLATYNEQFF
DNA: TGCGCCAGCAGCTTGGCCACCTACAATGAGCAGTTCTTC

V: TRBV29-1
D: .
J: TRBJ1-1
size: .
CDR3: CSVVFSRDTEAFF
DNA: TGCAGCGTTGTTTTTTCGCGGGACACTGAAGCTTTCTTT

V: TRBV5-4
D: TRBD2
J: TRBJ2-2
size: .
CDR3: CASSPLAGGPGELFF
DNA: TGTGCCAGCAGCCCTCTGGCGGGAGGGCCCGGGGAGCTGTTTTTT

V: TRBV6-1
D: .
J: TRBJ1-5
size: .
CDR3: CASSSALGYQPQHF
DNA: TGTGCCAGCAGTTCTGCTTTAGGGTATCAGCCCCAGCATTTT

V: TRBV27
D: .
J: TRBJ2-7
size: .
CDR3: CASSPPREAYEQYF
DNA: TGTGCCAGCAGCCCCCCGAGAGAGGCCTACGAGCAGTACTTC

V: TRBV7-6
D: .
J: TRBJ1-3
size: .
CDR3: CASGRGPGGGNTIYF
DNA: TGTGCCAGCGGACGGGGGCCCGGGGGAGGAAACACCATATATTTT

V: TRBV29-1
D: .
J: TRBJ1-5
size: .
CDR3: CSVAGSDQPQHF
DNA: TGCAGCGTTGCAGGGTCGGATCAGCCCCAGCATTTT

V: TRBV6-5
D: .
J: TRBJ2-1
size: .
CDR3: CASSYLSSYNEQFF
DNA: TGTGCCAGCAGTTACCTGAGCTCCTACAATGAGCAGTTCTTC

V: TRBV28
D: .
J: TRBJ2-5
size: .
CDR3: CASSLSGRSGETQYF
DNA: TGTGCCAGCAGTTTATCGGGCAGGTCGGGAGAGACCCAGTACTTC

V: TRBV19
D: .
J: TRBJ2-7
size: .
CDR3: CASSLSDRSSYEQYF
DNA: TGTGCCAGTAGTCTTTCCGATAGGAGCTCCTACGAGCAGTACTTC

V: TRBV19
D: TRBD2
J: TRBJ2-7
size: .
CDR3: CASSMRAGLHYEQYF
DNA: TGTGCCAGTAGTATGCGCGCGGGACTACACTACGAGCAGTACTTC